One and the same sample provided the 29 T cell receptor beta chains below, sequenced in a study of blood T cell repertoires in COVID-19. Sequencing was performed with immunoSEQ multiplex PCR; in TCRdb, only in-frame clones are kept and a portion is missing. The sample comprises roughly 92,000 clones, about nine tenths of which are singletons, and 4.5% to 6% rests with the top ten. What was sequenced was peripheral blood. Receptors were obtained from a woman of 80 years or more with acute or convalescent COVID-19.

This clone was picked up a small number of times. V is TRBV19 and J is TRBJ2-7; 7 bases are a match to TRBD1. J was trimmed by 7 bases and V by 3 bases; bases with no gene match: 9. Germline assignment: CDR1 LNHDA and CDR2 SQIVND (reference sequence). The CDR3 runs to 14 residues. The CDR3 DNA sequence: TGTGCCAGTAGTATCGCGGTCCAGACAGGGGAGCAGTACTTC. Residues: CASSIAVQTGEQYF.

The rearrangement joins TRBV19 to TRBJ1-1, with D perhaps matching TRBD1 (6 bases). CDR1 is LNHDA, CDR2 SQIVND, per germline (reference sequence). V was cut by 5 bases and J by 2 bases, with 15 bases left in between. This CDR3 spans 15 amino acids. CDR3: CASSSRGQPNTEAFF. The DNA for the CDR3 is TGTGCCAGTAGTTCTCGCGGACAGCCTAACACTGAAGCTTTCTTT. Combining the CDR3 with reference TRBV19 and TRBJ1-1 gives the whole variable domain DGGITQSPKYLFRKEGQNVTLSCEQNLNHDAMYWYRQDPGQGLRLIYYSQIVNDFQKGDIAEGYSVSREKKESFPLTVTSAQKNPTAFYLCASSSRGQPNTEAFFGQGTRLTVV.

This clone was counted a few times. This chain connects TRBV5-1 to TRBJ2-2, with 9 bases fitting TRBD1. V shed 4 bases and J 7 bases; nucleotides not matched to a gene: 5. CDR1 and CDR2 (germline): SGHRS, YFSETQ. The CDR3 loop spans 14 amino acids. The CDR3 nucleotides read TGCGCCAGCAGCCGTACAGGGGGCAACGGGGAGCTGTTTTTT. This encodes CASSRTGGNGELFF.

The CDR3 loop is CSVGQGRETQYF. The DNA for the CDR3 is TGCAGCGTGGGACAGGGGCGGGAGACCCAGTACTTC. The rearrangement uses TRBV29-1 and TRBJ2-5, with 10 bases that match TRBD1. Per germline, CDR1 SQVTM and CDR2 ANQGSEA. V was pared by 6 bases and J by 5 bases, with 3 bases of the junction left unmatched. The CDR3 contains 12 residues.

The chain combines TRBV5-1 with TRBJ2-3; D is possibly TRBD2 (6 bases). Trimming stripped 4 bases from V and 5 bases from J, with 14 bases between. CDR1 and CDR2 from the germline V gene are SGHRS and YFSETQ. The length of the CDR3 is 14 residues. DNA of the CDR3: TGCGCCAGCAGCCCCGGGACTTCCCGAGATACGCAGTATTTT. It encodes CASSPGTSRDTQYF.

The chain recombines TRBV3-1 (or the pseudogene TRBV3-2) with TRBJ1-2; TRBD1 agrees at 8 bases. V dropped 1 base and J dropped 7; count of bases not matched to a gene: 8. Germline CDR1 is LGHDT and CDR2 is YNNKEL (reference sequence). This CDR3 contains 15 residues. CDR3: CASSQGTGTARGYTF. The CDR3 bases are TGTGCCAGCAGCCAAGGGACAGGGACGGCGCGTGGCTACACCTTC.

The J gene is TRBJ2-3, the V gene TRBV29-1, with D possibly being TRBD1 (5 bases). The CDR3 spans 13 residues. V shed 2 bases and J shed 6 bases, with 12 bases lying between them. Germline-derived CDR1 and CDR2 are SQVTM and ANQGSEA. DNA of the CDR3: TGCAGCGTTGAACACAGGCGTGGGGATACGCAGTATTTT. It codes for CSVEHRRGDTQYF.

CDR3 sequence reads: CASSYSSGRANNYGYTF. The CDR3, as DNA: TGTGCCAGCAGTTACTCGTCCGGGAGGGCAAATAACTATGGCTACACCTTC. The rearrangement uses TRBV6-2 or TRBV6-3 and TRBJ1-2; D unresolved. The CDR3 runs 17 residues. Germline V gene sequence: CDR1 MNHEY, CDR2 SVGEGT. V shed 0 bases and J shed 1 base, with 15 bases lying between them.

This chain links TRBV9 with TRBJ2-3; 8 bases agree with TRBD2. The trim removed 0 bases at V and 3 bases at J, leaving 12 bases unmatched. The CDR3 length is 18 residues. In germline, CDR1 is SGDLS, CDR2 YYNGEE. CDR3 sequence: CASSVEAGGLPLTDTQYF. For the CDR3, the DNA is TGTGCCAGCAGCGTAGAGGCGGGAGGTCTCCCTTTAACAGATACGCAGTATTTT.

Remarks on this clone: A read error may produce the germline difference seen at one junction end. The gene calls are TRBV12-3 or TRBV12-4 and TRBJ2-2, with D tentatively TRBD2 (7 bases). CDR3 size: 13 residues. CDR3 residues: CARRGGGTGELFF. CDR3 nucleotides: TGTGCCCGCAGAGGGGGGGGGACCGGGGAGCTGTTTTTT.

This clone came up a few times. The rearrangement links TRBV5-6 to TRBJ1-2, with D possibly matching TRBD1 (5 bases). Per germline, CDR1 SGHDT and CDR2 YYEEEE. This CDR3 spans 13 amino acids. V lost 2 bases, J lost 3 bases, and 8 bases lay in between. CDR3 protein: CASSFWGDYGYTF. CDR3 nucleotide sequence: TGTGCCAGCAGCTTTTGGGGGGACTATGGCTACACCTTC.

V and J are TRBV30 and TRBJ2-1; 7 bases fit TRBD2. Germline trimming cut 1 base from V and 1 base from J; bases unmatched to any gene: 10. Germline CDR1 reads GTSNPN; CDR2 reads SVGIG (reference sequence). CDR3 length: 17 amino acids. The chain's CDR3 is CAWSGEGRERSYNEQFF. The CDR3 DNA is TGTGCCTGGAGTGGGGAGGGGAGGGAGAGGTCCTACAATGAGCAGTTCTTC.

This chain joins TRBV6-2 or TRBV6-3 and TRBJ2-3; D perhaps matches TRBD1 (5 bases). The germline CDR1 and CDR2 sequences are MNHEY and SVGEGT. Trimming cost V 2 bases and J 4 bases, with 10 bases left between them. The CDR3 runs to 14 residues. The CDR3 sequence is CASSYVQVADTQYF. The CDR3, as DNA: TGTGCCAGCAGTTACGTACAGGTTGCAGATACGCAGTATTTT.

The genes are TRBV10-3 and TRBJ1-2; TRBD1 might be the D (5 bases). With 3 bases removed from V and 0 bases from J, the gap between germline ends came to 11 bases. The CDR3 is 15 residues long. CDR1 is ENHRY and CDR2 is SYGVKD in the germline V gene. In nucleotides, the CDR3 is TGTGCCATCAGTGATATTCTCAGGGCTAACTATGGCTACACCTTC. Its protein is CAISDILRANYGYTF.

The rearrangement links TRBV7-9 to TRBJ2-5; a weak D match, TRBD2 (5 bases). Germline assignment: CDR1 SEHNR and CDR2 FQNEAQ (reference sequence). Trimming removed 1 base from V and 5 bases from J, with 11 bases in between. This CDR3 comprises 14 residues. The CDR3: CASSLGLAWETQYF. DNA for the CDR3: TGTGCCAGCAGCTTAGGCCTAGCTTGGGAGACCCAGTACTTC.

The rearrangement uses TRBV7-9 and TRBJ2-5, with 13 bases lining up with TRBD2. CDR3 length: 18 residues. V trimming: 5 bases; J trimming: 4 bases; junction bases outside the gene matches: 13. CDR1 is SEHNR and CDR2 is FQNEAQ in the germline V gene (reference sequence). CDR3 sequence (DNA): TGTGCCAGCAGCGCCAGGACTAGCGGGGGAGGCCCGCGAGAGACCCAGTACTTC. Protein product: CASSARTSGGGPRETQYF. The whole variable domain, remainder taken from reference TRBV7-9 and TRBJ2-5, is DTGVSQNPRHKITKRGQNVTFRCDPISEHNRLYWYRQTLGQGPEFLTYFQNEAQLEKSRLLSDRFSAERPKGSFSTLEIQRTEQGDSAMYLCASSARTSGGGPRETQYFGPGTRLLVL.

This clone was seen a single time. The gene calls are TRBV19 and TRBJ2-1, with TRBD1 matching 8 bases. Germline CDR1 is LNHDA and CDR2 is SQIVND (reference sequence). This CDR3 contains 16 residues. J was trimmed by 1 base and V by 6 bases; bases with no gene match: 8. Written as DNA, the CDR3 is TGTGCCAGTAGGCAGGGGGCGACTAGTTCCTACAATGAGCAGTTCTTC. Translated, it gives CASRQGATSSYNEQFF.

The CDR3 DNA reads TGCAGTGCTAGGGGGAGCTACGAGCAGTACTTC. It is translated as CSARGSYEQYF. This chain joins TRBV20-1 and TRBJ2-7; D is perhaps TRBD2 (5 bases). Deletions cut 3 bases from V and 3 bases from J, with 6 bases between. The germline gives CDR1 DFQATT, CDR2 SNEGSKA (reference sequence). The CDR3 loop spans 11 amino acids.

The chain uses TRBV6-2 or TRBV6-3 and TRBJ2-4, with D unresolved. The V and J ends lost 4 bases and 0 bases respectively, with 7 bases between them. The length of the CDR3 is 14 residues. CDR1 is MNHEY and CDR2 is SVGEGT in the germline V gene. The CDR3 DNA sequence: TGTGCCAGCAGTTCAACTCTAGCCAAAAACATTCAGTACTTC. It is translated as CASSSTLAKNIQYF.

The CDR3 spells CASSRVGTTDTDTQYF. DNA for the CDR3: TGTGCCAGCAGCCGAGTCGGGACTACCGACACAGATACGCAGTATTTT. The gene calls are TRBV4-2 and TRBJ2-3, with TRBD2 matching 7 bases. The V gene end was trimmed by 4 bases and the J gene end by 2 bases; junction bases not matched to a gene: 9. CDR1 is LGHNA, CDR2 YNFKEQ, per germline. This CDR3 has 16 residues.

The chain carries TRBV5-4 and TRBJ2-7; no reliable D call. Germline lookup yields CDR1 SGHNT and CDR2 YYREEE (reference sequence). This CDR3 comprises 15 residues. Trimming stripped 0 bases from V and 7 bases from J, with 17 bases between. DNA for the CDR3: TGTGCCAGCAGCTTGGGTGGCGGAAGCTACGGGGAGCAGTACTTC. It translates to CASSLGGGSYGEQYF.

The chain recombines TRBV9 with TRBJ2-5; D is possibly TRBD1 (6 bases). The CDR3 spans 15 residues. CDR1 is SGDLS and CDR2 is YYNGEE in the germline V gene. Trimming stripped 3 bases from V and 0 bases from J, with 12 bases between. DNA for the CDR3: TGTGCCAGCAGCGCCGGACAGCCGTACCAAGAGACCCAGTACTTC. Protein: CASSAGQPYQETQYF.

The chain employs TRBV4-3 and TRBJ2-4, with D possibly being TRBD2 (5 bases). Per germline, CDR1 LGHNA and CDR2 YSLEER. This CDR3 has 14 amino acids. The V and J ends lost 0 bases and 9 bases respectively, with 12 bases between them. CDR3 sequence: CASSQDRRVGIQYF. For the CDR3, the DNA is TGCGCCAGCAGCCAAGATCGGCGGGTTGGCATTCAGTACTTC.

This chain joins TRBV9 and TRBJ1-3; no definite D call. The V end lost 4 bases, the J end lost 0 bases, and 17 bases lay between the germline ends. The CDR3 consists of 17 residues. Per germline, CDR1 SGDLS and CDR2 YYNGEE. CDR3 in amino acids: CASSPAVATISGNTIYF. CDR3 sequence (DNA): TGTGCCAGCAGCCCCGCGGTGGCCACAATCTCTGGAAACACCATATATTTT. The complete variable domain, with remaining parts taken from reference TRBV9 and TRBJ1-3, reads DSGVTQTPKHLITATGQRVTLRCSPRSGDLSVYWYQQSLDQGLQFLIQYYNGEERAKGNILERFSAQQFPDLHSELNLSSLELGDSALYFCASSPAVATISGNTIYFGEGSWLTVV.

V gene TRBV5-5 combines with J gene TRBJ1-5, with a tentative D call TRBD1 (6 bases). The germline gives CDR1 SGHKS, CDR2 YYEKEE (reference sequence). V was cut by 5 bases and J by 3 bases, with 12 bases left in between. The CDR3 has 14 amino acids. CDR3 in amino acids: CASSLQGNNQPQHF. The CDR3 DNA sequence: TGTGCCAGCAGTTTGCAGGGGAACAATCAGCCCCAGCATTTT.

V usage is TRBV7-2 and J usage is TRBJ1-5; 7 bases map to TRBD1. Germline V gene data show CDR1 as SGHTA and CDR2 as FQGNSA. The CDR3 is 14 residues long. Trimming removed 4 bases from V and 7 bases from J; junction bases left unmatched: 7. This CDR3 is CASSSDRAVQPQHF. The CDR3 nucleotides read TGTGCCAGCAGCTCAGACAGGGCGGTCCAGCCCCAGCATTTT.

This clone occurred once. The chain has TRBV7-2 and TRBJ2-2, with D unclear. CDR1 is SGHTA and CDR2 is FQGNSA in the germline V gene. The CDR3 is 15 residues long. V was trimmed by 1 base and J by 1 base, leaving 7 bases between them. CDR3 DNA: TGTGCCAGCAGCTTAGGTTCGTTGAACACCGGGGAGCTGTTTTTT. This encodes CASSLGSLNTGELFF.

The V gene is TRBV30, the J gene TRBJ2-7, with TRBD1 as a possible D gene (5 bases). V was trimmed by 3 bases and J by 2 bases, leaving 14 bases between them. This CDR3 has 14 amino acids. Germline CDR1 and CDR2: GTSNPN and SVGIG (reference sequence). CDR3 sequence (DNA): TGTGCCTGGAGACGTTCGGACAATACCTACGAGCAGTACTTC. Protein product: CAWRRSDNTYEQYF.

The chain uses TRBV5-5 and TRBJ1-5; 10 positions match TRBD1. The V gene end was trimmed by 2 bases and the J gene end by 2 bases; junction bases not matched to a gene: 7. The CDR3 consists of 17 residues. CDR1 is SGHKS and CDR2 is YYEKEE in the germline V gene (reference sequence). This CDR3 reads CASSFYPGTGGNQPQHF. CDR3 DNA sequence: TGTGCCAGCAGCTTCTACCCCGGGACAGGGGGCAATCAGCCCCAGCATTTT.